Below, 26 T cell receptor beta chains from the same sample are listed, as sequenced in a study of identical twins. TCRdb reprocessed the 5' RACE reads via MiXCR and lists one record per CDR3 protein. Altogether hundreds of thousands of distinct CDR3 sequences are present, 21% being singletons, with the ten largest covering about 4.3%. These records were also assigned to another study, of T cells expressing NK-cell markers.

Sequencing was carried out using PBMCs. The receptor set was obtained from a young woman in good health.

This chain uses TRBV12-3 or TRBV12-4 with TRBJ1-2, with 7 bases lining up with TRBD1. V shed 4 bases, J shed 4 bases, and the junction held 9 bases outside the gene matches. The CDR3 sequence is 15 residues long. As DNA, the CDR3 is TGTGCCAGCAGTTCCCGACAGGGCCTCCGCTATGGCTACACCTTC. Translated: CASSSRQGLRYGYTF.

This rearrangement joins TRBV15 to TRBJ2-3; D might be TRBD2 (8 bases). Germline loops: CDR1 LNHNV, CDR2 YYDKDF (reference sequence). The CDR3 totals 16 residues. Deletions cut 5 bases from V and 6 bases from J, with 21 bases between. The CDR3 is CATSGRSGGGGDTQYF. CDR3 bases: TGTGCCACCAGCGGACGATCGGGAGGGGGCGGTGATACGCAGTATTTT.

The chain links TRBV5-1 to TRBJ2-7; D possibly corresponds to TRBD1 (5 bases). Deletions cut 0 bases from V and 3 bases from J, with 10 bases between. This CDR3 region has 14 residues. Germline assignment: CDR1 SGHRS and CDR2 YFSETQ. CDR3 in amino acids: CASSLGQIYYEQYF. CDR3 nucleotide sequence: TGCGCCAGCAGCTTGGGACAGATTTACTACGAGCAGTACTTC.

In this sample, this clonotype turned up a few times. The chain joins TRBV15 to TRBJ2-7; TRBD1 agrees at 10 bases. Looked up from germline, CDR1 is LNHNV and CDR2 is YYDKDF (reference sequence). The CDR3 contains 15 residues. After removal of 2 bases from V and 5 bases from J, the junction contained 6 bases not matched to a gene. The CDR3 spells CATSRPGQGFNEQYF. As DNA, the CDR3 is TGTGCCACCAGCAGACCGGGACAGGGGTTCAACGAGCAGTACTTC.

This chain joins TRBV7-8 and TRBJ2-6; D gene ambiguous. Deletions cut 0 bases from V and 2 bases from J, with 14 bases between. This CDR3 is built from 18 residues. Per the germline V gene, CDR1 is SGHVS and CDR2 is FQNEAQ. Here the CDR3 reads CASSLAAGSETGANVLTF. The CDR3, as DNA: TGTGCCAGCAGCTTAGCGGCCGGGTCGGAGACTGGGGCCAACGTCCTGACTTTC. The full variable domain, completed using reference TRBV7-8 and TRBJ2-6, is GAGVSQSPRYKVAKRGQDVALRCDPISGHVSLFWYQQALGQGPEFLTYFQNEAQLDKSGLPSDRFFAERPEGSVSTLKIQRTQQEDSAVYLCASSLAAGSETGANVLTFGAGSRLTVL.

The chain joins TRBV5-1 to TRBJ1-1; 7 positions agree with TRBD1. The CDR3 consists of 12 residues. Unmatched junction bases numbered 4, after V lost 5 bases and J lost 6 bases. Germline V lookup: CDR1 SGHRS, CDR2 YFSETQ. This CDR3 reads CASRAGTAEAFF. The DNA of the CDR3 is TGCGCCAGCAGGGCGGGGACAGCTGAAGCTTTCTTT.

V gene TRBV5-6 combines with J gene TRBJ1-1; 9 nucleotides line up with TRBD1. The CDR3 covers 16 residues. Germline values: CDR1 SGHDT, CDR2 YYEEEE. The V gene end was trimmed by 2 bases and the J gene end by 6 bases; junction bases not matched to a gene: 11. The CDR3 reads CASSLTGTGGYAEAFF. CDR3 sequence (DNA): TGTGCCAGCAGCTTAACGGGTACAGGGGGCTACGCTGAAGCTTTCTTT.

This clonotype was observed a handful of times. The chain has TRBV4-3 and TRBJ2-7; D possibly corresponds to TRBD1 (6 bases). V gave up 0 bases and J gave up 4 bases, with 16 bases separating them. CDR1 is LGHNA and CDR2 is YSLEER in the germline V gene. CDR3 length equals 16 residues. The CDR3: CASSQDFRGGLYEQYF. CDR3 DNA sequence: TGCGCCAGCAGCCAAGATTTCAGGGGCGGTCTGTACGAGCAGTACTTC.

Comment on this clonotype: It may be a read error: a sequence one base away is much more abundant. The gene calls are TRBV20-1 and TRBJ2-3; the D call may be TRBD1 or TRBD2 (5 bases each). The CDR3 is 14 amino acids. With 1 base removed from V and 2 bases from J, the gap between germline ends came to 10 bases. CDR1 and CDR2 from the germline V gene are DFQATT and SNEGSKA (reference sequence). As DNA, the CDR3 is TGCAGTGCTAGAGTGGGGGTTACCACAGATACGCAGTATTTT. This sequence encodes CSARVGVTTDTQYF.

The rearrangement uses TRBV7-9 and TRBJ1-4, with unresolved D. Germline values: CDR1 SEHNR, CDR2 FQNEAQ (reference sequence). The CDR3 is made up of 14 amino acids. V shed 3 bases and J shed 8 bases, with 13 bases lying between them. The CDR3 reads CASSFGSSGEKLFF. Here the CDR3 DNA reads TGTGCCAGCAGCTTCGGGAGCTCGGGAGAAAAACTGTTTTTT.

This clonotype was seen at least ten times. The rearrangement joins TRBV6-1 to TRBJ2-7, with 9 bases lining up with TRBD1. V was clipped by 10 bases and J by 7 bases; unmatched bases: 11. The V gene's germline CDR1 is MNHNS and CDR2 SASEGT. The CDR3 consists of 13 residues. CDR3 nucleotides: TGTGCCATCGGCGGACAGGGGTTGAAAGAGCAGTACTTC. Translating gives CAIGGQGLKEQYF.

The chain is built from TRBV15 and TRBJ2-1, with D unclear. The germline V gene encodes CDR1 LNHNV and CDR2 YYDKDF (reference sequence). The CDR3 extends over 16 amino acids. The germline V and J ends were trimmed by 1 base and 0 bases, with 10 bases remaining between them. CDR3 region: CATSRAGGRSYNEQFF. The CDR3 DNA is TGTGCCACCAGCAGAGCTGGCGGTCGCTCCTACAATGAGCAGTTCTTC.

The sample holds one count of this clonotype. The chain joins TRBV5-1 to TRBJ2-5; 7 positions agree with TRBD2. After removal of 1 base from V and 4 bases from J, the junction contained 7 bases not matched to a gene. The CDR3 runs to 15 residues. The germline CDR1 and CDR2 sequences are SGHRS and YFSETQ. The CDR3, as DNA: TGCGCCAGCAGCTTGTACGCGGGAGTGGTAGAGACCCAGTACTTC. The encoded protein is CASSLYAGVVETQYF.

This clonotype has ten or more counts. The chain links TRBV20-1 to TRBJ2-3, with D unresolved. The CDR3 is 14 residues long. Between the trimmed V and J ends, which lost 1 base and 2 bases, there was a span of 10 bases. Germline V gene sequence: CDR1 DFQATT, CDR2 SNEGSKA (reference sequence). The CDR3 here is CSARVRTLTDTQYF. CDR3 coding DNA: TGCAGTGCTAGAGTTCGGACCCTCACAGATACGCAGTATTTT.

This clonotype was seen a few times. The V and J genes are TRBV10-3 and TRBJ2-5; D unclear. Trimming cost V 3 bases and J 5 bases, with 10 bases left between them. This CDR3 has 13 residues. Germline CDR1 is ENHRY and CDR2 is SYGVKD. CDR3 in DNA: TGTGCCATCAGTGAATCGCCTTCCGAGACCCAGTACTTC. Encoded protein: CAISESPSETQYF.

In its sample, this clonotype was seen a few times. The chain recombines TRBV20-1 with TRBJ2-1, with 8 bases identical to TRBD2. After removal of 2 bases from V and 3 bases from J, the junction contained 6 bases not matched to a gene. Germline CDR1 is DFQATT and CDR2 is SNEGSKA (reference sequence). The CDR3 sequence is 15 residues long. DNA of the CDR3: TGCAGTGCTAGAAGTGGACTAGCAGGCTACAATGAGCAGTTCTTC. It translates to CSARSGLAGYNEQFF.

The V gene is TRBV5-1, the J gene TRBJ1-2, with 9 bases fitting TRBD1. Germline values: CDR1 SGHRS, CDR2 YFSETQ. The CDR3 is 13 amino acids. After removal of 1 base from V and 8 bases from J, the junction contained 3 bases not matched to a gene. The CDR3 DNA reads as TGCGCCAGCAGCTTGACAGGGGGCTTCGGCTACACCTTC. The encoded protein is CASSLTGGFGYTF. Using reference TRBV5-1 and TRBJ1-2 for the parts outside the CDR3, the full variable domain is KAGVTQTPRYLIKTRGQQVTLSCSPISGHRSVSWYQQTPGQGLQFLFEYFSETQRNKGNFPGRFSGRQFSNSRSEMNVSTLELGDSALYLCASSLTGGFGYTFGSGTRLTVV.

The chain is built from TRBV6-5 and TRBJ1-2, with 8 positions matching TRBD1. The CDR3 consists of 17 residues. Losses at the gene ends were 4 bases for V and 4 bases for J; bases not matched to a gene: 14. Germline CDR1 is MNHEY and CDR2 is SVGAGI. In DNA, the CDR3 is TGTGCCAGCAGTTCGCCGGGACAGGCTAACGGTGGCTATGGCTACACCTTC. This encodes CASSSPGQANGGYGYTF.

In its sample, this clonotype was seen many times. J is TRBJ1-6 and V is TRBV3-1; D is ambiguous. The V gene's germline CDR1 is LGHDT and CDR2 YNNKEL (reference sequence). The V end was cut by 4 bases, the J end by 5 bases, with 15 bases between. This CDR3 has 16 residues. The CDR3 coding sequence is TGTGCCAGCAGCCGGACGAAACTCACGAATAATTCACCCCTCCACTTT. This sequence encodes CASSRTKLTNNSPLHF.

In its sample, this clonotype was seen many times. This chain uses TRBV10-3 with TRBJ1-5; the D gene is possibly TRBD1 (6 bases). Trimming took 3 bases from V and 6 from J, leaving 15 bases between them. The CDR3 runs 15 residues. Germline assignment: CDR1 ENHRY and CDR2 SYGVKD. CDR3 DNA sequence: TGTGCCATCAGTGACGTGGGGGGCGAAATTCAGCCCCAGCATTTT. It translates to CAISDVGGEIQPQHF.

This chain links TRBV6-5 with TRBJ1-1; D perhaps matches TRBD1 (6 bases). The germline gives CDR1 MNHEY, CDR2 SVGAGI. The V end was cut by 2 bases, the J end by 1 base, with 11 bases between. The CDR3 is 15 residues long. CDR3 DNA: TGTGCCAGCAGTTACCGCCCCAGGGGGAACACTGAAGCTTTCTTT. Translated: CASSYRPRGNTEAFF.

This clonotype has more than one count but fewer than ten. The genes are TRBV12-3 or TRBV12-4 and TRBJ2-3; D is possibly TRBD2 (5 bases). V was cut by 8 bases and J by 5 bases, with 8 bases left in between. The CDR3 has 11 residues. In nucleotides, the CDR3 is TGTGCCAGCCTTCGGGAAGATACGCAGTATTTT. Encoded protein: CASLREDTQYF.

This clonotype has a handful of counts. The rearrangement joins TRBV6-5 to TRBJ2-1, with a possible D match to TRBD2 (5 bases). The CDR3 has 17 amino acids. V was clipped by 2 bases and J by 5 bases, with 19 bases between them. Germline CDR1 is MNHEY and CDR2 is SVGAGI. The CDR3 is CASSYPSAGGWDNEQFF. As DNA, the CDR3 is TGTGCCAGCAGTTACCCCTCGGCAGGCGGGTGGGACAATGAGCAGTTCTTC.

This chain uses TRBV12-3 or TRBV12-4 with TRBJ2-7; TRBD2 matches at 9 bases. The J segment lost 9 bases and the V segment lost 1 base, leaving 7 bases of the junction unmatched. The CDR3 is made up of 14 amino acids. CDR3 DNA sequence: TGTGCCAGCAGTTTAGGCTCTAGCGGGACACGGCAGTACTTC. This sequence encodes CASSLGSSGTRQYF.

The table lists this clonotype with many counts. The junction differs from germline at one of its ends, possibly a read error. The chain has TRBV5-1 and TRBJ2-5; D is unresolved. CDR3 length: 14 residues. Per germline, CDR1 SGHRS and CDR2 YFSETQ. CDR3 sequence (DNA): TGTGCCAGCAGCTTAGGTGGGATTCAAGAGACCCAGTACTTC. As protein: CASSLGGIQETQYF.

There are a few counts of this clonotype. The CDR3 is CASSILALLGNEQFF. For the CDR3, the DNA is TGTGCCAGTAGTATACTAGCTCTTCTTGGGAATGAGCAGTTCTTC. This rearrangement joins TRBV19 to TRBJ2-1, with D possibly matching TRBD2 (5 bases). Germline CDR1 reads LNHDA; CDR2 reads SQIVND (reference sequence). Deletions cut 2 bases from V and 7 bases from J, with 15 bases between. This CDR3 is built from 15 residues.